The clone carrying this TCR beta chain was detected many times. Its antigen is undetermined. The data stem from a study of metastatic and nonmetastatic thyroid tumors. Study-wide context: Repertoires were compared across blood and tumor or nodule tissue from malignant and benign thyroid patients.

Original analysis: Clinicopathological groups supplied CDR3 differences that were used to build a distant-metastasis classifier for papillary thyroid cancer. MiXCR re-clonotyped the PCR reads for TCRdb. TCRdb's processing, not the authors', yielded these V and J calls. This sample has 30,000 to 45,000 clones, with around 20% found just once. Germline trimming cut 4 bases from V and 8 bases from J; bases unmatched to any gene: 7. Per the germline V gene, CDR1 is LGHNA and CDR2 is YNFKEQ. The CDR3 covers 14 residues. Points from the study as a whole: It was reported that TCR beta diversity was significantly higher in malignant thyroid tumors than benign nodules, in blood and tumor.

Each patient came to thyroid surgery without any prior treatment (of any kind). The sequencing input was blood. The chain recombines TRBV4-2 with TRBJ1-4; 7 bases agree with TRBD1. The receptor's source is a female donor with papillary thyroid cancer or a benign thyroid nodule (not recorded which). Some clones in this sample may be carry-over from other donors' samples. The CDR3 region is CASSPTGVGEKLFF. DNA of the CDR3: TGTGCCAGCAGCCCAACAGGGGTGGGGGAAAAACTGTTTTTT.